This T cell receptor beta chain was retrieved from a study of blood T cell repertoires in COVID-19 (dated by TCRdb to 2018 to 2021). General notes on the study: Samples from collaborators originated in the United States, Italy and Spain and spanned both the acute and convalescent phases of COVID-19. Subjects who had been exposed to COVID-19, were actively infected with it, or had recovered from it provided the deeply sampled blood TCRbeta repertoires that made up the dataset. The repertoires were released in a freely available public database intended as a resource for research on the immune response to SARS-CoV-2. Samples came from the ongoing ImmuneRACE study (first 160 participants) plus 1,254 subjects from 6 global collaborators. HLA class I and class II types, where available, came from metadata supplied by the sample provider rather than from assay-based typing. The prospective study material was composed of cDNA or gDNA derived from T cells, B-cell-depleted T cells, or PBMCs. A de-identified subject ID, COVID-19 status, age in years and sex were almost always included in the sample metadata. General findings and caveats noted by the study authors: How much clinical and demographic metadata was included differed by source and by participant, and the metadata was provided uncurated.

The immunoSEQ Assay, a bias-controlled multiplex PCR, was used to amplify TCRbeta CDR3 regions from genomic DNA. The authors' pipeline ran thus. The number of nucleated cells in each sample was estimated from the amplification of reference gene primers within the assay. To quantify the absolute abundance of each unique TCRbeta CDR3 rearrangement, sequence reads were collapsed and filtered. For each sample, productive Simpson clonality was calculated as the square root of Simpson's diversity index across productive rearrangements. What TCRdb holds here is the immuneACCESS table cut down to in-frame rearrangements. Part of the clones is not present; checked against another copy, under half of the missing clones reflect an unresolved V gene, and the others are unexplained. The DNA was the basis for D and trimming; V, J and clone size are from that table. In this sample the table shows about 160,000 clones, approximately 90% of which occur a single time. About 4.8% of the sample is in the top ten clones.

At one collaborating source in Seattle, patients were enrolled during active infection and were followed longitudinally through the course of disease. Whole blood was collected in K2EDTA tubes by collaborating institutions according to the institutions' own protocols. For TCRbeta analysis, collaborator samples were shipped as frozen whole blood, as isolated PBMCs, or as DNA extracted from either sample type. Sequences KGHDR (CDR1) and SFDVKD (CDR2) are obtained from the germline V gene. The CDR3, from cysteine to phenylalanine, totals 16 residues. Only CDR3 DNA remains: 48 bases, in frame from the first base. The V end gives up 4 bases and the J end 2 bases, leaving 8 bases in the junction not matched to a gene. Worth noting for this clone: Which antigen it targets is not known. Per-nucleotide qualities are absent, and no much larger clonotype sits a single base away.

Sequenced sample: peripheral blood. The chain employs TRBV24-1 and TRBJ2-3; 7 junctional bases match TRBD1. This sequence originates from a man in his thirties or forties with COVID-19, enrolled during active disease. The DNA reads TGTGCCACCAGTGAGCTGACAGGGTTTAACACAGATACGCAGTATTTT. Translated, this is CATSELTGFNTDTQYF.